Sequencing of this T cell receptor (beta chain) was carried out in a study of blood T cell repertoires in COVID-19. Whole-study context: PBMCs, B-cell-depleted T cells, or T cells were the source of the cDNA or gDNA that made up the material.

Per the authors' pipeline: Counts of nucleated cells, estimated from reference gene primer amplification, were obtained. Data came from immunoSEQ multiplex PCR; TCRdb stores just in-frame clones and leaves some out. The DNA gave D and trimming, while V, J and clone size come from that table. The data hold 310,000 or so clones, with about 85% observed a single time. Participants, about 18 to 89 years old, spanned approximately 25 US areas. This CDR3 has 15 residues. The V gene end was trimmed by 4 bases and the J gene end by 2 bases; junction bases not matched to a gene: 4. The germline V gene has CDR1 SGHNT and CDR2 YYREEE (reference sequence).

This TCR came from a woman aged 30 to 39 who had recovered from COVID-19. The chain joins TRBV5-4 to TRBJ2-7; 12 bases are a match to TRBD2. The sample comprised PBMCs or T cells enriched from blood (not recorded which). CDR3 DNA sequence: TGTGCCAGCAGCCCCGGACTAGCGGGACCCTACGAGCAGTACTTC. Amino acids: CASSPGLAGPYEQYF.